Below, 11 T cell receptor beta chains from the same sample are listed, as sequenced in a study of OX40 agonist ivuxolimab in advanced cancers. Measured with immunoSEQ multiplex PCR; TCRdb has only the in-frame clones, and not every one. Of about 27,000 clones detected, about 90% appear once; the ten largest clones hold approximately 22%. The material sequenced was CD4+ or CD8+ T cells sorted from blood, taken in a trial of the OX40 agonist ivuxolimab. The receptors shown here come from an adult with an advanced solid tumor such as melanoma, head and neck, liver or kidney cancer.

The chain couples TRBV28 to TRBJ2-6; D gene uncertain. Trimming pared 2 bases from V and 4 bases from J, leaving 9 bases between. CDR3 size: 15 residues. Germline CDR1 is MDHEN and CDR2 is SYDVKM. CDR3 DNA sequence: TGTGCCAGCAGTTTAAGAGAGTCCGGGGCCAACGTCCTGACTTTC. Translated, it gives CASSLRESGANVLTF.

The gene calls are TRBV5-5 and TRBJ1-3; D uncertain. Germline-derived CDR1 and CDR2 are SGHKS and YYEKEE (reference sequence). The CDR3 extends over 15 amino acids. V lost 0 bases to trimming and J lost 6 bases, with 13 bases between them. The CDR3 region is CASSLDALAVNTIYF. The CDR3, as DNA: TGTGCCAGCAGCTTGGATGCCCTGGCTGTAAACACCATATATTTT.

The chain carries TRBV19 and TRBJ1-1, with 9 bases matching TRBD1. Germline values: CDR1 LNHDA, CDR2 SQIVND (reference sequence). The junction had 12 bases not matched to a gene; V was cut back by 6 bases and J by 4 bases. The length of the CDR3 is 16 residues. CDR3 amino acids: CASSHLSWDRVTEAFF. The CDR3 DNA reads TGTGCCAGTAGCCACCTCTCGTGGGACAGGGTCACTGAAGCTTTCTTT.

The chain joins TRBV21-1 to TRBJ2-7; no check of the table's D call, TRBD2, against the DNA was made. TRBV21-1 is an annotated pseudogene. This CDR3 spans 15 amino acids. CDR3 bases: TGTGCCAGCAGCAAAGCGGGCGGGAGGGACTACGAGCAGTACTTC. Its protein product is CASSKAGGRDYEQYF.

In this sample, this clone turned up once. The chain couples TRBV2 to TRBJ2-3; D uncertain. The germline CDR1 and CDR2 sequences are SNHLY and FYNNEI. This CDR3 has 17 amino acids. Trimming shortened V by 3 bases and J by 0 bases, and 16 bases separated the two germline ends. Written as DNA, the CDR3 is TGTGCCAGCAGTGAGCTCCCTCAAGCGCCTAGCACAGATACGCAGTATTTT. Translation: CASSELPQAPSTDTQYF.

The CDR3 nucleotides read TGTGCCAGCAGACAAACAGGGGGGGGTGGAAACACCATATATTTT. Its translation is CASRQTGGGGNTIYF. The gene calls are TRBV27 and TRBJ1-3; 8 bases line up with TRBD1. CDR1 is MNHEY and CDR2 is SMNVEV in the germline V gene (reference sequence). V lost 6 bases to trimming and J lost 3 bases; unmatched junction nucleotides: 7. There are 15 residues in the CDR3.

The V gene is TRBV19, the J gene TRBJ2-2; D is undetermined. V lost 3 bases, J lost 0 bases, and 5 bases lay in between. CDR1 is LNHDA and CDR2 is SQIVND in the germline V gene (reference sequence). The CDR3 runs to 14 residues. CDR3 sequence: CASSMGANTGELFF. The DNA for the CDR3 is TGTGCCAGTAGTATGGGCGCGAACACCGGGGAGCTGTTTTTT.

The CDR3 reads CAWSTLAGRNEQFF. CDR3 coding DNA: TGTGCCTGGAGTACCCTAGCGGGAAGGAATGAGCAGTTCTTC. The chain combines TRBV30 with TRBJ2-1; 9 bases agree with TRBD2. The CDR3 length is 14 residues. V shed 2 bases and J 7 bases; nucleotides not matched to a gene: 6. Looked up from germline, CDR1 is GTSNPN and CDR2 is SVGIG (reference sequence).

This clone was seen a single time. The rearrangement uses TRBV2 and TRBJ1-2, with a weak D call TRBD1 (5 bases). V lost 8 bases and J 7 bases, leaving 17 bases between the germline ends. Looked up from germline, CDR1 is SNHLY and CDR2 is FYNNEI. The CDR3 runs to 13 residues. The CDR3 region has the DNA TGTGCCAGCGACAGACCTACGATATCTGGCTACACCTTC. Protein: CASDRPTISGYTF.

The chain carries TRBV7-9 and TRBJ1-5; D unresolved. Germline V gene lookup returns CDR1 SEHNR and CDR2 FQNEAQ (reference sequence). CDR3 size: 14 residues. Trimming removed 5 bases at V and 3 bases at J, with 11 bases between. The CDR3 loop reads CASSPDRTNQPQHF. The DNA of the CDR3 is TGTGCCAGCAGCCCCGACCGGACCAATCAGCCCCAGCATTTT.

This clone appeared once. The gene calls are TRBV9 and TRBJ1-3; D is perhaps TRBD1 (5 bases). Germline CDR1 and CDR2: SGDLS and YYNGEE. Trimming removed 3 bases at V and 3 bases at J, with 10 bases between. The length of the CDR3 is 14 residues. CDR3 loop: CASSAGHLGNTIYF. The CDR3 coding sequence is TGTGCCAGCAGCGCAGGACACCTTGGAAACACCATATATTTT.